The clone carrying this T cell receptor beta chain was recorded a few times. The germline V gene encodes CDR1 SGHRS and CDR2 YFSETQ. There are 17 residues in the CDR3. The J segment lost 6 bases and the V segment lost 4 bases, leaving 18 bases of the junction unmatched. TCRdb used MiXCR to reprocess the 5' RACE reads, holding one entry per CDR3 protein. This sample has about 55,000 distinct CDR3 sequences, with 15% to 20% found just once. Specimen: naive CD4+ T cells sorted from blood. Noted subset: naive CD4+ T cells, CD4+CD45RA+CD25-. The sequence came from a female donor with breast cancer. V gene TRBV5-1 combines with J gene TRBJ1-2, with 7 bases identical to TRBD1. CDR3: CASSVRTGGGMGDGYTF. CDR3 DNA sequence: TGCGCCAGCAGCGTTAGGACAGGAGGAGGTATGGGGGATGGCTACACCTTC.